What follows are 29 T cell receptor beta chains derived from one specimen sequenced in a study of breast tumors, draining lymph nodes, adjacent tissues. Samples came from axillary lymph nodes draining the breast cancer. TCRdb independently ran MiXCR on the multiplex PCR reads; one entry per CDR3 protein. The sample has some 120,000 distinct CDR3 sequences, 20% seen once; the top ten hold under 4.5%. Sequencing was performed on axillary lymph node tissue. The receptors shown here come from a female donor with breast cancer. Some clones in this sample may be carry-over from other donors' samples.

This clonotype was counted at least ten times. The chain is built from TRBV15 and TRBJ1-4; D not resolved. The CDR3 runs to 16 residues. From germline, CDR1 is LNHNV and CDR2 YYDKDF (reference sequence). Trimming removed 1 base from V and 0 bases from J, with 9 bases in between. The CDR3 sequence: CATSRVVGATNEKLFF. In DNA, the CDR3 is TGTGCCACCAGCAGAGTCGTGGGTGCAACTAATGAAAAACTGTTTTTT.

This clonotype was recorded many times. V usage is TRBV2 and J usage is TRBJ2-7; maybe TRBD2 (6 bases). From germline, CDR1 is SNHLY and CDR2 FYNNEI. The CDR3 has 14 residues. V was trimmed by 11 bases and J by 7 bases, leaving 24 bases between them. Here the CDR3 reads CAQAPGEAQREQYF. The DNA of the CDR3 is TGTGCCCAAGCACCGGGAGAGGCGCAGCGGGAGCAGTACTTC.

This clonotype occurred many times. The rearrangement joins TRBV29-1 to TRBJ2-3, with TRBD2 identical over 10 bases. The V and J ends lost 6 bases and 4 bases, in that order; junction bases with no gene match: 7. This CDR3 has 14 residues. CDR1 is SQVTM, CDR2 ANQGSEA, per germline. The CDR3 DNA is TGCAGCGTCGCCTCAGCGGGAGGGGCAGATACGCAGTATTTT. This sequence encodes CSVASAGGADTQYF.

The V call is TRBV2, the J call TRBJ2-4; 14 nucleotides align to TRBD2. Trimming at V came to 6 bases and at J to 8 bases, leaving 18 bases not matched to a gene. The CDR3 loop spans 19 amino acids. CDR1 and CDR2 from the germline V gene are SNHLY and FYNNEI. The CDR3 is CASRASGTSGSLSPDIQYF. The DNA of the CDR3 is TGTGCCAGCAGGGCTTCCGGGACTAGCGGGAGTCTATCACCAGACATTCAGTACTTC.

In the case of this clonotype: A much larger clone lies one base from this, so it may be a read error. This chain uses TRBV3-1 with TRBJ2-7; D is undetermined. Germline values: CDR1 LGHDT, CDR2 YNNKEL (reference sequence). The ends were cut back, 4 bases at V and 3 bases at J, with 16 bases in the middle. The CDR3 is 15 residues long. The CDR3 loop is CASSPLEERFYEQYF. CDR3 coding DNA: TGTGCCAGCAGCCCCTTAGAAGAAAGGTTCTACGAGCAGTACTTC.

Notes on this clonotype: This sequence may be a read error, since a much larger clone differs from it by one base. The chain links TRBV5-6 to TRBJ2-3; TRBD2 is a possible D gene (6 bases). This CDR3 region has 15 residues. The germline gives CDR1 SGHDT, CDR2 YYEEEE. The CDR3 loop reads CASSLGSGPLNTRYF. The CDR3 coding sequence is TGTGCCAGCAGCTTGGGGAGCGGGCCTCTGAATACGCGGTATTTT.

In this sample, this clonotype turned up a few times. The chain employs TRBV28 and TRBJ2-5; the D gene is possibly TRBD1 (6 bases). The CDR3 spans 11 residues. The V gene lost 5 bases and the J gene lost 5 bases, with 6 bases spanning the gap. CDR1 is MDHEN, CDR2 SYDVKM, per germline. The DNA of the CDR3 is TGTGCCAGCAGTGACAGGGAGACCCAGTACTTC. This translates into CASSDRETQYF. The full variable domain, in which reference TRBV28 and TRBJ2-5 provide the parts outside the CDR3, is DVKVTQSSRYLVKRTGEKVFLECVQDMDHENMFWYRQDPGLGLRLIYFSYDVKMKEKGDIPEGYSVSREKKERFSLILESASTNQTSMYLCASSDRETQYFGPGTRLLVL.

This clonotype occurred many times. The chain employs TRBV6-5 and TRBJ1-6; 7 positions match TRBD1. Germline V gives CDR1 MNHEY, CDR2 SVGAGI. Trimming at V came to 3 bases and at J to 3 bases, leaving 5 bases not matched to a gene. The CDR3 runs 16 residues. CDR3: CASSYDRVRYNSPLHF. Here the CDR3 DNA reads TGTGCCAGCAGTTATGACAGGGTCCGCTATAATTCACCCCTCCACTTT.

There are many counts of this clonotype. This rearrangement joins TRBV5-4 to TRBJ2-7, with 11 nucleotides matching TRBD1. CDR1 and CDR2 (germline): SGHNT, YYREEE (reference sequence). Trimming at V came to 3 bases and at J to 7 bases, leaving 9 bases not matched to a gene. This CDR3 region has 15 residues. For the CDR3, the DNA is TGTGCCAGCAGCTCAGGACAGGGGGCGTTATGGGAGCAGTACTTC. Translating it yields CASSSGQGALWEQYF.

In the case of this clonotype: A much bigger clone sits one base away, suggesting this may be a read error. The chain couples TRBV5-4 to TRBJ2-7; 11 bases are a match to TRBD2. The CDR3 is made up of 14 amino acids. Germline V gives CDR1 SGHNT, CDR2 YYREEE (reference sequence). With V trimmed by 7 bases and J by 3 bases, 6 bases remained unmatched. Here the CDR3 reads CASGLTSGNYEQYF. The CDR3 DNA sequence: TGTGCCAGCGGCCTGACTAGCGGGAACTACGAGCAGTACTTC.

About this clonotype: A read error may be the cause here, since a much bigger clone is one base away. The V and J genes are TRBV7-3 and TRBJ2-3, with 11 positions matching TRBD2. The germline V gene has CDR1 SGHTA and CDR2 FQGTGA. This CDR3 contains 17 residues. The CDR3, as DNA: TGTGCCAGCGGCTTAAACCCCCCGACTAGCGGGGTTGATACGCAGTATTTT. Amino acids: CASGLNPPTSGVDTQYF.

The gene calls are TRBV28 and TRBJ1-5; the D is unclear. Germline V gene sequence: CDR1 MDHEN, CDR2 SYDVKM. This CDR3 has 14 amino acids. With 8 bases removed from V and 2 bases from J, the gap between germline ends came to 13 bases. The CDR3 nucleotides are TGTGCCAGCGGGGTAGCCTTTCGCAATCAGCCCCAGCATTTT. It specifies CASGVAFRNQPQHF.

This clonotype was seen many times. This rearrangement joins TRBV5-1 to TRBJ2-7, with 7 bases identical to TRBD1. Trimming took 5 bases from V and 0 from J; bases not matched to a gene: 5. Germline-derived CDR1 and CDR2 are SGHRS and YFSETQ. The CDR3 runs to 14 residues. The DNA of the CDR3 is TGCGCCAGCAGAGGACAGGCGAGCTCCTACGAGCAGTACTTC. This gives the protein CASRGQASSYEQYF.

The sample holds many counts of this clonotype. This sequence joins TRBV20-1 and TRBJ2-7; the match to TRBD1 covers 8 bases. With V trimmed by 0 bases and J by 6 bases, 7 bases remained unmatched. This CDR3 spans 14 amino acids. The V gene's germline CDR1 is DFQATT and CDR2 SNEGSKA (reference sequence). CDR3 loop: CSARDVQGAGEQYF. CDR3 DNA sequence: TGCAGTGCTAGAGATGTCCAGGGGGCGGGCGAGCAGTACTTC.

The V call is TRBV28, the J call TRBJ2-7; D may match TRBD1 or TRBD2 (6 bases each). CDR1 and CDR2 (germline): MDHEN, SYDVKM. The CDR3 covers 14 residues. Trimming pared 3 bases from V and 4 bases from J, leaving 13 bases between. This CDR3 is CASSFPGARYEQYF. The CDR3 DNA follows: TGTGCCAGCAGTTTTCCGGGGGCGAGATACGAGCAGTACTTC.

The table lists this clonotype with many counts. The chain couples TRBV12-3 or TRBV12-4 to TRBJ2-7; the D gene is possibly TRBD2 (5 bases). The V end was cut by 1 base, the J end by 7 bases, with 11 bases between. The CDR3 is 13 amino acids. The CDR3 DNA reads as TGTGCCAGCAGTTTAGAGAGCAGAGGGGAGCAGTACTTC. This translates into CASSLESRGEQYF.

This clonotype appeared a few times. This chain uses TRBV19 with TRBJ2-2, with unresolved D. Looked up from germline, CDR1 is LNHDA and CDR2 is SQIVND (reference sequence). V lost 0 bases and J 5 bases, leaving 7 bases between the germline ends. The CDR3 runs to 14 residues. CDR3 region: CASSIDPSTGELFF. The CDR3 DNA reads as TGTGCCAGTAGTATAGATCCGAGTACCGGGGAGCTGTTTTTT. Full variable domain (missing parts from reference TRBV19 and TRBJ2-2): DGGITQSPKYLFRKEGQNVTLSCEQNLNHDAMYWYRQDPGQGLRLIYYSQIVNDFQKGDIAEGYSVSREKKESFPLTVTSAQKNPTAFYLCASSIDPSTGELFFGEGSRLTVL.

This clonotype occurred many times. This chain joins TRBV20-1 and TRBJ2-3; 7 nucleotides align to TRBD2. The J segment lost 4 bases and the V segment lost 0 bases, leaving 4 bases of the junction unmatched. CDR1 and CDR2 (germline): DFQATT, SNEGSKA (reference sequence). The length of the CDR3 is 14 residues. CDR3 DNA: TGCAGTGCTAGAGATGCGGGAGCCGCAGATACGCAGTATTTT. Translation: CSARDAGAADTQYF.

This clonotype was counted ten times or more. The chain has TRBV7-8 and TRBJ1-4, with D unresolved. V gave up 0 bases and J gave up 11 bases, with 13 bases separating them. Germline assignment: CDR1 SGHVS and CDR2 FQNEAQ. The length of the CDR3 is 14 residues. CDR3 nucleotides: TGTGCCAGCAGCTTAGCGACCACGCCTGAGAAACTGTTTTTT. This gives the protein CASSLATTPEKLFF.

The gene calls are TRBV19 and TRBJ1-3; D call uncertain. Trimming removed 7 bases from V and 4 bases from J, with 17 bases in between. CDR1 and CDR2 from the germline V gene are LNHDA and SQIVND (reference sequence). CDR3 length: 15 residues. This chain's CDR3 is CASNLSGAAGNTIYF. The CDR3 bases are TGTGCCAGTAACCTATCAGGAGCGGCGGGAAACACCATATATTTT.

V usage is TRBV6-5 and J usage is TRBJ1-2; D is unclear. Germline V CDR1 and CDR2: MNHEY, SVGAGI. The CDR3 runs to 14 residues. Trimming shortened V by 2 bases and J by 1 base, and 8 bases separated the two germline ends. The CDR3 protein is CASSYNGRNYGYTF. The CDR3 DNA follows: TGTGCCAGCAGTTACAACGGCCGTAACTATGGCTACACCTTC.

There are many counts of this clonotype. The CDR3 is CATSDPKSGRQYF. As DNA, the CDR3 is TGTGCCACCAGTGATCCCAAATCGGGACGCCAGTACTTC. The chain has TRBV24-1 and TRBJ2-7; D assignment may be TRBD1 or TRBD2 (5 bases each). This CDR3 has 13 residues. Germline CDR1 and CDR2: KGHDR and SFDVKD. The V and J ends lost 3 bases and 10 bases respectively, with 15 bases between them.

This clonotype has at least ten counts. The CDR3 loop reads CASTSGMENEQFF. CDR3 nucleotide sequence: TGCGCCAGCACAAGCGGGATGGAGAATGAGCAGTTCTTC. The chain links TRBV10-2 to TRBJ2-1; the match to TRBD2 covers 7 bases. Germline V gene sequence: CDR1 WSHSY, CDR2 SAAADI. This CDR3 is built from 13 residues. V lost 7 bases, J lost 7 bases, and 7 bases stayed unmatched.

This clonotype was seen ten or more times. V gene TRBV6-6 combines with J gene TRBJ2-1; weak D call: TRBD2 (6 bases). From germline, CDR1 is MNHNY and CDR2 SVGAGI (reference sequence). V gave up 4 bases and J gave up 5 bases, with 15 bases separating them. The CDR3 is 15 residues long. This chain's CDR3 is CASSSPGLLNNEQFF. For the CDR3, the DNA is TGTGCCAGCAGTTCACCGGGACTCCTAAACAATGAGCAGTTCTTC.

Remarks on this clonotype: Just one base apart from a much larger clone, this may be a read error. The CDR3 DNA reads TGCGCCAGCAGCCATCCAGGGTGCAATCAGCCCCAGCATTTT. Its protein product is CASSHPGCNQPQHF. The chain couples TRBV4-1 to TRBJ1-5, with D perhaps matching TRBD1 (5 bases). Trimming removed 3 bases at V and 2 bases at J, with 8 bases between. Germline CDR1 reads MGHRA; CDR2 reads YSYEKL. The CDR3 spans 14 residues.

In this sample, this clonotype turned up a few times. V and J are TRBV4-1 and TRBJ1-4, with 7 positions matching TRBD1. The CDR3 is 16 amino acids. The germline V gene encodes CDR1 MGHRA and CDR2 YSYEKL. V was pared by 3 bases and J by 7 bases, with 11 bases of the junction left unmatched. The CDR3 protein is CASSQDLPGGGEKLFF. CDR3 DNA: TGCGCCAGCAGCCAGGACCTTCCAGGGGGGGGTGAAAAACTGTTTTTT.

At least ten counts were recorded for this clonotype. This chain links TRBV3-1 with TRBJ1-3, with D hard to call. The V end was cut by 1 base, the J end by 2 bases, with 9 bases between. Germline-derived CDR1 and CDR2 are LGHDT and YNNKEL (reference sequence). The CDR3 is 15 amino acids. CDR3 in amino acids: CASSQGFGAGNTIYF. CDR3 DNA sequence: TGTGCCAGCAGCCAAGGGTTTGGGGCTGGAAACACCATATATTTT.

Comment on this clonotype: It may be a read error: a sequence one base away is much more abundant. The rearrangement links TRBV6-5 to TRBJ2-7; D is undetermined. Germline V CDR1 and CDR2: MNHEY, SVGAGI. This CDR3 region has 13 residues. This CDR3 reads CASCYSPAYEQYF. CDR3 DNA sequence: TGTGCCAGCTGTTACTCGCCGGCCTACGAGCAGTACTTC.

The chain has TRBV19 and TRBJ1-1; D gene ambiguous. This CDR3 has 16 amino acids. V dropped 4 bases and J dropped 2 bases, with 17 bases sitting between them. Per the germline V gene, CDR1 is LNHDA and CDR2 is SQIVND (reference sequence). CDR3 coding DNA: TGTGCCAGTAGTAGCGAAAAAGCGGCGGGAAACACTGAAGCTTTCTTT. This sequence encodes CASSSEKAAGNTEAFF. The whole variable domain, filled in from reference TRBV19 and TRBJ1-1, reads DGGITQSPKYLFRKEGQNVTLSCEQNLNHDAMYWYRQDPGQGLRLIYYSQIVNDFQKGDIAEGYSVSREKKESFPLTVTSAQKNPTAFYLCASSSEKAAGNTEAFFGQGTRLTVV.